The 8 T cell receptor beta chains listed next were all sequenced from one sample in a study of blood T cells in healthy people across ages. Then a second PCR, running about 7 to 11 cycles, was carried out with a sample-barcoded 5' primer and a J-beta primer mix. TCRdb re-analysed the 5' RACE reads in MiXCR, keeping a single row per CDR3 protein. The sample lists nearly 800,000 distinct CDR3 sequences, roughly three fifths seen once, with roughly 24% in the top ten. The sequenced material came from blood. The source of these receptors is a man aged 40-50 years in good health.

The chain is built from TRBV5-1 and TRBJ1-6; 7 bases align to TRBD1. This CDR3 has 15 residues. Germline CDR1 reads SGHRS; CDR2 reads YFSETQ. Losses at the gene ends were 3 bases for V and 5 bases for J; bases not matched to a gene: 5. The CDR3 DNA reads TGCGCCAGCAGCTCGGACAGGCCCAATAATTCACCCCTCCACTTT. It codes for CASSSDRPNNSPLHF. The whole variable domain, filled in from reference TRBV5-1 and TRBJ1-6, reads KAGVTQTPRYLIKTRGQQVTLSCSPISGHRSVSWYQQTPGQGLQFLFEYFSETQRNKGNFPGRFSGRQFSNSRSEMNVSTLELGDSALYLCASSSDRPNNSPLHFGNGTRLTVT.

There are many counts of this clonotype. The chain employs TRBV20-1 and TRBJ2-1, with TRBD2 as a possible D gene (6 bases). Germline CDR1 reads DFQATT; CDR2 reads SNEGSKA (reference sequence). CDR3 length: 12 amino acids. Here the CDR3 reads CSGGGIRNEQFF. CDR3 nucleotide sequence: TGCAGCGGGGGTGGGATTCGGAATGAGCAGTTCTTC.

The V call is TRBV24-1, the J call TRBJ2-3, with D unresolved. Germline CDR1 KGHDR, CDR2 SFDVKD. The CDR3 runs to 13 residues. V was pared by 5 bases and J by 1 base, with 6 bases between. The CDR3 region is CATSVGGTDTQYF. The CDR3, as DNA: TGTGCCACCAGTGTTGGAGGCACAGATACGCAGTATTTT.

This chain joins TRBV6-5 and TRBJ2-3; D not resolved. The CDR3 is 12 residues long. The germline CDR1 and CDR2 sequences are MNHEY and SVGAGI. The V gene lost 8 bases and the J gene lost 0 bases, with 6 bases spanning the gap. CDR3 region: CASAASTDTQYF. The CDR3 DNA sequence: TGTGCCAGCGCAGCGAGCACAGATACGCAGTATTTT.

This chain links TRBV14 with TRBJ2-5; D ambiguous. V was clipped by 7 bases and J by 1 base, with 19 bases between them. CDR1 is SGHDN, CDR2 FVKESK, per germline. This CDR3 contains 16 residues. Here the CDR3 DNA reads TGTGCCAGCAACGCAAGAGGAGCTCGGGTCCAAGAGACCCAGTACTTC. It encodes CASNARGARVQETQYF. The entire variable domain, with the rest obtained from reference TRBV14 and TRBJ2-5, is as follows: EAGVTQFPSHSVIEKGQTVTLRCDPISGHDNLYWYRRVMGKEIKFLLHFVKESKQDESGMPNNRFLAERTGGTYSTLKVQPAELEDSGVYFCASNARGARVQETQYFGPGTRLLVL.

The sample holds a few counts of this clonotype. The V and J genes are TRBV5-1 and TRBJ2-3, with D uncertain. This CDR3 contains 14 residues. Germline CDR1 reads SGHRS; CDR2 reads YFSETQ. The ends were cut back, 0 bases at V and 6 bases at J, with 11 bases in the middle. DNA for the CDR3: TGCGCCAGCAGCTTGGAATTCATCTCCGATACGCAGTATTTT. It specifies CASSLEFISDTQYF.

V and J are TRBV9 and TRBJ2-4; D possibly matches TRBD1 or TRBD2 (5 bases each). The CDR3 length is 16 residues. Per the germline V gene, CDR1 is SGDLS and CDR2 is YYNGEE. V dropped 1 base and J dropped 2 bases, with 13 bases sitting between them. This chain's CDR3 is CASSVYFGAPKNIQYF. CDR3 DNA: TGTGCCAGCAGCGTATATTTCGGGGCTCCCAAAAACATTCAGTACTTC.

The chain is built from TRBV6-5 and TRBJ2-5, with 7 bases that match TRBD1. Germline assignment: CDR1 MNHEY and CDR2 SVGAGI. The CDR3 totals 16 residues. The J segment lost 5 bases and the V segment lost 4 bases, leaving 13 bases of the junction unmatched. CDR3 residues: CASSFALGQGEETQYF. CDR3 nucleotide sequence: TGTGCCAGCAGTTTTGCGTTGGGGCAGGGGGAGGAGACCCAGTACTTC.